Each of the 21 T cell receptor beta chains below was sequenced from the same sample in a study of T-cell memory formation after mild COVID-19. MiXCR, run by TCRdb on the 5' RACE reads, gives a single entry per CDR3 protein. This sample carries about 250,000 distinct CDR3 sequences, 15% to 19% of them seen once, and the ten largest clones take over 2%. The source material was PBMCs or a T cell subset sorted from them (not recorded which). The receptors derive from an adult woman who had mild COVID-19 (a few samples of this study predate the infection). Cell type and time point are not known.

This clonotype was seen a few times. This CDR3 reads CASKPGPGYYGYTF. CDR3 coding DNA: TGTGCCAGCAAACCGGGGCCCGGATACTATGGCTACACCTTC. The chain recombines TRBV12-3 or TRBV12-4 with TRBJ1-2, with D possibly matching TRBD1 (5 bases). The CDR3 spans 14 residues. The V end lost 7 bases, the J end lost 3 bases, and 15 bases lay between the germline ends.

This clonotype was seen a few times. V and J are TRBV29-1 and TRBJ2-7; TRBD1 aligns across 7 bases. The CDR3 length is 13 residues. Per the germline V gene, CDR1 is SQVTM and CDR2 is ANQGSEA. Trimming cost V 7 bases and J 0 bases; bases outside gene matches: 6. Here the CDR3 DNA reads TGCAGCGCCGGGGACAGTCGCTCCTACGAGCAGTACTTC. Its protein product is CSAGDSRSYEQYF.

A few counts support this clonotype. Here the CDR3 reads CASSLSDASQYF. The DNA for the CDR3 is TGTGCCAGCAGCTTATCGGATGCCTCGCAGTACTTC. The V and J genes are TRBV7-9 and TRBJ2-7; D remains unclear. Trimming shortened V by 2 bases and J by 9 bases, and 11 bases separated the two germline ends. Germline CDR1 SEHNR, CDR2 FQNEAQ (reference sequence). This CDR3 region has 12 residues.

The V gene is TRBV2, the J gene TRBJ2-7; 15 nucleotides line up with TRBD2. Germline lookup yields CDR1 SNHLY and CDR2 FYNNEI. The CDR3 sequence is 15 residues long. V shed 6 bases and J 4 bases; nucleotides not matched to a gene: 4. DNA for the CDR3: TGTGCCAGCAGGGGACTAGCGGGAGGATCGTACGAGCAGTACTTC. Translating it yields CASRGLAGGSYEQYF.

This clonotype was found many times. The chain employs TRBV7-3 and TRBJ2-3; D is possibly TRBD1 or TRBD2 (5 bases each). This CDR3 is built from 13 residues. V was clipped by 2 bases and J by 3 bases, with 6 bases between them. Looked up from germline, CDR1 is SGHTA and CDR2 is FQGTGA. CDR3 region: CASSLGGTDTQYF. The CDR3 DNA reads as TGTGCCAGCAGCTTAGGGGGTACAGATACGCAGTATTTT. The variable domain in full, completed from reference TRBV7-3 and TRBJ2-3, reads GAGVSQTPSNKVTEKGKYVELRCDPISGHTALYWYRQSLGQGPEFLIYFQGTGAADDSGLPNDRFFAVRPEGSVSTLKIQRTERGDSAVYLCASSLGGTDTQYFGPGTRLTVL.

This clonotype was seen a handful of times. V gene TRBV3-1 combines with J gene TRBJ1-1; no definite D call. V lost 1 base to trimming and J lost 1 base, with 10 bases between them. CDR1 and CDR2 (germline): LGHDT, YNNKEL (reference sequence). The length of the CDR3 is 15 residues. The DNA for the CDR3 is TGTGCCAGCAGCCAAGGAGTAGGGAGGAACACTGAAGCTTTCTTT. It codes for CASSQGVGRNTEAFF.

The rearrangement links TRBV19 to TRBJ2-2, with 10 bases that match TRBD1. Germline CDR1 and CDR2: LNHDA and SQIVND (reference sequence). CDR3 length: 15 amino acids. The J segment lost 7 bases and the V segment lost 5 bases, leaving 7 bases of the junction unmatched. Here the CDR3 reads CASSARTGGYGELFF. For the CDR3, the DNA is TGTGCCAGTAGTGCCCGGACAGGGGGATACGGGGAGCTGTTTTTT.

This clonotype was counted a single time. CDR3 DNA sequence: TGTGCCAGCAGCCAAGCCGGGGTGGGCTACACCTTC. Translation gives CASSQAGVGYTF. The genes are TRBV3-1 and TRBJ1-2; no firm D call. The V gene's germline CDR1 is LGHDT and CDR2 YNNKEL (reference sequence). Trimming took 1 base from V and 8 from J, leaving 8 bases between them. The CDR3 has 12 residues.

The CDR3 region is CASSLAENEQFF. In DNA, the CDR3 is TGTGCCAGCAGCTTAGCTGAGAATGAGCAGTTCTTC. The chain recombines TRBV7-9 with TRBJ2-1, with unresolved D. This CDR3 region has 12 residues. Germline V gene data show CDR1 as SEHNR and CDR2 as FQNEAQ (reference sequence). Trimming removed 0 bases at V and 7 bases at J, with 4 bases between.

This clonotype was recorded a few times. The rearrangement links TRBV20-1 to TRBJ1-6, with D hard to call. Germline CDR1 reads DFQATT; CDR2 reads SNEGSKA (reference sequence). Trimming took 5 bases from V and 0 from J, leaving 5 bases between them. The CDR3 runs 13 residues. This CDR3 reads CSAQLSYNSPLHF. CDR3 nucleotides: TGCAGTGCTCAACTCTCCTATAATTCACCCCTCCACTTT.

The chain joins TRBV20-1 to TRBJ2-7; 12 bases fit TRBD2. Germline V CDR1 and CDR2: DFQATT, SNEGSKA (reference sequence). This CDR3 is built from 15 residues. The V gene end was trimmed by 6 bases and the J gene end by 5 bases; junction bases not matched to a gene: 11. DNA of the CDR3: TGCAGTGCAGGGAAGACTAGCGGGGGCCGGGACGAGCAGTACTTC. Translation gives CSAGKTSGGRDEQYF.

This chain connects TRBV24-1 to TRBJ1-1; the D is unclear. The V gene's germline CDR1 is KGHDR and CDR2 SFDVKD. V was pared by 2 bases and J by 10 bases, with 13 bases between. The CDR3 totals 13 residues. The CDR3: CATSDSSRGVAFF. The CDR3 region has the DNA TGTGCCACCAGTGATTCGTCTCGAGGTGTAGCTTTCTTT.

This clonotype has only a few counts. J is TRBJ2-7 and V is TRBV7-2, with TRBD2 identical over 9 bases. The V segment lost 4 bases and the J segment 2 bases; nucleotides outside the gene matches: 3. CDR3 length: 14 residues. The germline CDR1 and CDR2 sequences are SGHTA and FQGNSA. The DNA of the CDR3 is TGTGCCAGCAGCTCTCTAGCGGGACCCTACGAGCAGTACTTC. Amino acid sequence: CASSSLAGPYEQYF.

The chain carries TRBV5-1 and TRBJ1-2, with D tentatively TRBD1 (5 bases). Between the trimmed V and J ends, which lost 4 bases and 1 base, there was a span of 11 bases. The CDR3 extends over 14 amino acids. CDR1 and CDR2 from the germline V gene are SGHRS and YFSETQ. Here the CDR3 reads CASSPSGGNYGYTF. CDR3 coding DNA: TGCGCCAGCAGCCCCTCCGGGGGTAACTATGGCTACACCTTC.

In this sample, this clonotype turned up a few times. This chain connects TRBV18 to TRBJ2-2; 8 bases match TRBD1. V lost 1 base to trimming and J lost 3 bases; unmatched junction nucleotides: 10. Germline V CDR1 and CDR2: KGHSH, LQKENI. The CDR3 has 18 amino acids. As DNA, the CDR3 is TGTGCCAGCTCACCACTTCGACGCAGGGGGCGCGACACCGGGGAGCTGTTTTTT. It yields the protein CASSPLRRRGRDTGELFF. Supplemented by reference TRBV18 and TRBJ2-2, the full variable domain reads NAGVMQNPRHLVRRRGQEARLRCSPMKGHSHVYWYRQLPEEGLKFMVYLQKENIIDESGMPKERFSAEFPKEGPSILRIQQVVRGDSAAYFCASSPLRRRGRDTGELFFGEGSRLTVL.

This clonotype was seen once. J is TRBJ2-1 and V is TRBV15, with D maybe TRBD2 (5 bases). Germline V gene lookup returns CDR1 LNHNV and CDR2 YYDKDF (reference sequence). The CDR3 is 17 residues long. Trimming pared 1 base from V and 4 bases from J, leaving 17 bases between. For the CDR3, the DNA is TGTGCCACCAGCAGAGCCGGGCGCTCGTCGGGATACAATGAGCAGTTCTTC. This translates into CATSRAGRSSGYNEQFF.

This clonotype was recorded a few times. This rearrangement joins TRBV4-2 to TRBJ2-5, with TRBD2 matching 7 bases. Trimming took 1 base from V and 2 from J; bases not matched to a gene: 1. CDR3 length equals 14 residues. Germline CDR1 reads LGHNA; CDR2 reads YNFKEQ. CDR3 loop: CASSQGLAQETQYF. The CDR3 DNA reads TGTGCCAGCAGCCAAGGACTAGCTCAAGAGACCCAGTACTTC.

The rearrangement uses TRBV6-6 and TRBJ2-7, with TRBD1 as a possible D gene (5 bases). This CDR3 region has 15 residues. Between the trimmed V and J ends, which lost 1 base and 6 bases, there was a span of 16 bases. From germline, CDR1 is MNHNY and CDR2 SVGAGI (reference sequence). CDR3 sequence reads: CASSYFQGGISEQYF. As DNA, the CDR3 is TGTGCCAGCAGTTACTTTCAGGGTGGAATCTCCGAGCAGTACTTC.

This clonotype was seen more than once but under ten times. The DNA of the CDR3 is TGTGCCAGCAGTGCCCACGGAGGGACCCAGTACTTC. Amino acid sequence: CASSAHGGTQYF. This chain joins TRBV25-1 and TRBJ2-5; tentatively, D is TRBD2 (5 bases). CDR1 MGHDK and CDR2 SYGVNS come from the germline V gene. This CDR3 comprises 12 residues. V lost 4 bases and J lost 7, with 10 bases in between.

The rearrangement links TRBV7-9 to TRBJ1-2; 11 nucleotides align to TRBD1. Germline loops: CDR1 SEHNR, CDR2 FQNEAQ (reference sequence). CDR3 length: 14 residues. With 3 bases clipped from V and 6 bases from J, the junction kept 3 bases outside the gene matches. The CDR3 is CASSLDRGQNGYTF. DNA for the CDR3: TGTGCCAGCAGCTTGGACAGGGGGCAAAATGGCTACACCTTC.

This sequence joins TRBV15 and TRBJ2-2; D uncertain. Deletions cut 1 base from V and 5 bases from J, with 20 bases between. The CDR3 totals 18 residues. In germline, CDR1 is LNHNV, CDR2 YYDKDF (reference sequence). The CDR3 bases are TGTGCCACCAGCAGAGCCACCAACCGACTCGAGAGGACCGGGGAGCTGTTTTTT. Its translation: CATSRATNRLERTGELFF.